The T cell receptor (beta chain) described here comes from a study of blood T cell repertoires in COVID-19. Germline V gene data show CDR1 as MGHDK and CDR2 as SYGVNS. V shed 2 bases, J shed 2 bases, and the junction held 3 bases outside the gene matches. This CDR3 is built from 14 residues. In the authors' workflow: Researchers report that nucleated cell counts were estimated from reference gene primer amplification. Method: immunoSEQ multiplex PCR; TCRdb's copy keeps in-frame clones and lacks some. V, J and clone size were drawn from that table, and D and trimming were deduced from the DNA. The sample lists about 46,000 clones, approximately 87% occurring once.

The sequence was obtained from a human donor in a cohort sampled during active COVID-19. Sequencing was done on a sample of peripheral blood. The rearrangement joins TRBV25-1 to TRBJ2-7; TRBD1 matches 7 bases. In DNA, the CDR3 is TGTGCCAGCAGTGAACAGGGGGTTCCCTACGAGCAGTACTTC. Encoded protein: CASSEQGVPYEQYF.